This TCR beta chain came from a study of T cell clonality in common variable immunodeficiency. This clone occurred a few times. Its antigen is not known. The CDR3 goes on 3 residues after the read ends, and that part is filled in from the germline J gene. The trim removed 6 bases at V and 1 base at J, leaving 8 bases unmatched. The CDR3 covers 15 residues. Looked up from germline, CDR1 is MNHNS and CDR2 is SASEGT. Control and CVID samples contributed equal amounts of genomic DNA. Produced via immunoSEQ multiplex PCR; TCRdb's table is partial and in-frame only. The repertoire consists of about 20,000 clones, none detected only once. Study results and limitations: Compared with controls, CVID subjects had fewer shared TCRbeta clones. In common variable immunodeficiency, TCR beta chains reportedly carried fewer deletions and N-nucleotide insertions.

The specimen was peripheral blood mononuclear cells. This sequence joins TRBV6-1 and TRBJ2-7; 8 bases match TRBD1. This clonotype originated in a human donor with common variable immunodeficiency. CDR3 DNA (partial): TGTGCCAGCAGGGAAAGGGACAGGCGGTCCTACGAG. Its protein product is CASRERDRRSYE. The full CDR3 protein reads CASRERDRRSYEQYF.